Here is one T cell receptor (beta chain) with its context. The data derive from a study of blood T cell repertoires in COVID-19. Study summary: Samples of COVID-19 (acute and convalescent) were obtained from the United States, Italy and Spain.

Per the original methods: How many nucleated cells were present was estimated from reference gene primer amplification. The method was immunoSEQ multiplex PCR; TCRdb's version includes in-frame clones alone and lacks a portion of them. V and J calls and clone size are given by that table; D and trimming were obtained from the DNA. The table includes 200,000 or so clones, roughly 80% detected once. In assigning cohorts, the study relied on participant-reported clinical history. The CDR3 covers 17 residues. CDR1 is SGHRS and CDR2 is YFSETQ in the germline V gene. V lost 2 bases and J 2 bases, leaving 17 bases between the germline ends.

The material sequenced was PBMCs or T cells enriched from blood (not recorded which). The clonotype originates from a woman in her 40s with acute COVID-19. The rearrangement links TRBV5-1 to TRBJ1-3; TRBD1 is a possible D gene (6 bases). CDR3 amino acids: CASSFQRPGGPGNTIYF. The CDR3, as DNA: TGCGCCAGCAGCTTTCAAAGGCCGGGGGGCCCTGGAAACACCATATATTTT.